This paragraph reports one T cell receptor beta chain. Its matching antigen is unknown. The germline V gene encodes CDR1 SGHVS and CDR2 FQNEAQ. The CDR3 length is 18 residues. The V and J ends lost 4 bases and 6 bases, in that order; junction bases with no gene match: 14. Time point defined: newly diagnosed GD, antithyroid drugs for less than 3 months. Extracted PBMC RNA gave rise to the TCR library. These data are taken from a study of regulatory T cells in long-lasting Graves disease. The study's findings and limits: Among samples with persistent disease, TRBV28, TRBJ1-2 and TRBJ2-5 were favored.

Researchers made TCR beta libraries by using iRepertoire HTBI primers and running Arm-PCR on CDR3 regions. TCRdb recomputed calls from the multiplex PCR reads with MiXCR, one row per CDR3 protein. The table has roughly 520,000 distinct CDR3 sequences, approximately 12% seen once; the top ten hold over 7%. These data were likewise used in another study, on T cells in Graves' hyperthyroidism and ophthalmopathy.

The chain uses TRBV7-8 and TRBJ2-6; 8 nucleotides agree with TRBD1. The TCR was taken from a woman aged 30 to 39 with Graves disease. Source: peripheral blood mononuclear cells (PBMCs), taken at new diagnosis, from a patient treated with antithyroid drugs. CDR3: CASSSGGRGRSLANVLTF. DNA of the CDR3: TGTGCCAGCAGCTCAGGGGGCAGGGGGCGCAGTTTGGCCAACGTCCTGACTTTC.